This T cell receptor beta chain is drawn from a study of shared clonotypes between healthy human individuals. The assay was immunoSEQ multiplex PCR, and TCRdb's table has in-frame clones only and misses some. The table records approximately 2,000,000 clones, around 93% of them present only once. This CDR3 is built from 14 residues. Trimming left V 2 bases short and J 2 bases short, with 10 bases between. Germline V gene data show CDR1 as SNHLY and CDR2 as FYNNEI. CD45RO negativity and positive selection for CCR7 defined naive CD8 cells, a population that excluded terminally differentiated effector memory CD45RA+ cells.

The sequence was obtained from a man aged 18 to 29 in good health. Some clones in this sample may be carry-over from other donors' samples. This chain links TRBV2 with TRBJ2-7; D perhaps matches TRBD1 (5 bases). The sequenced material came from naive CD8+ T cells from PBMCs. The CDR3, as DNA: TGTGCCAGCAGTGAAAGGGGCGATCCCTACGAGCAGTACTTC. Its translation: CASSERGDPYEQYF.